This is a list of T cell receptor beta chains from one sample in a study of T-cell memory formation after mild COVID-19. One entry per CDR3 protein results from TCRdb running MiXCR on the 5' RACE reads. There are more than 350,000 distinct CDR3 sequences in the sample; 21% occur only once, and around 12% lies in the top ten. The sample taken for sequencing was PBMCs or a T cell subset sorted from them (not recorded which). These receptors came from an adult woman who had mild COVID-19 (a few samples of this study predate the infection). Cell type and time point are not known. Each CDR3 is given with its conserved first and last residue. The D gene is left open where the match is weak. Clone size is given for some rows only: seen once, a few or many times, or a class if the clone is expanded.

clone_size	d_call	v_call	j_call	cdr3_nt	cdr3_aa
few	-	TRBV4-1	TRBJ2-7	TGCGCCAGCAGCCAAGAGTTCGGGACTGGGTCCTACGAGCAGTACTTC	CASSQEFGTGSYEQYF
few	-	TRBV27	TRBJ2-5	TGTGCCAGCAGAATCCTGACAAACCCTAAGAGCACCCAGTACTTC	CASRILTNPKSTQYF
-	TRBD1	TRBV7-9	TRBJ2-2	TGTGCCAGCAGCCAAGGGGGACAGGGGACGAACACCGGGGAGCTGTTTTTT	CASSQGGQGTNTGELFF
-	-	TRBV12-3/TRBV12-4	TRBJ1-1	TGTGCCAGCACCCGGGGGCAGCATGAAGCTTTCTTT	CASTRGQHEAFF
-	TRBD2	TRBV24-1	TRBJ2-7	TGTGCCACCAGAACCGGGACTAGCGGTGGGGTTCACTACGAGCAGTACTTC	CATRTGTSGGVHYEQYF
few	TRBD1	TRBV19	TRBJ2-7	TGTGCCAGTAGTCCTGGACAGGTTCTCGGACACGAGCAGTACTTC	CASSPGQVLGHEQYF
-	-	TRBV7-2	TRBJ2-1	TGTGCCAGCAGCTTAGGAGGGGGGGGCTCCTACAATGAGCAGTTCTTC	CASSLGGGGSYNEQFF
few	TRBD1	TRBV5-1	TRBJ1-2	TGCGCCAGCAGCCCAATACCGGACAGGGGAAATGGCTACACCTTC	CASSPIPDRGNGYTF
many	-	TRBV7-9	TRBJ2-7	TGTGCCAGCAGCCCATCTCACTTCTACGAGCAGTACTTC	CASSPSHFYEQYF
-	-	TRBV12-3/TRBV12-4	TRBJ2-7	TGTGCCAGCAGTTTGGAGCCAGAACCCTCCTACGAGCAGTACTTC	CASSLEPEPSYEQYF
-	-	TRBV20-1	TRBJ2-1	TGCAGTGTAGAACTAGCTCCTGACAATGAGCAGTTCTTC	CSVELAPDNEQFF
many	-	TRBV5-1	TRBJ1-1	TGCGCCAGCAGCTTGGAGCCCCAGGGCCTACTTTCCACTGAAGCTTTCTTT	CASSLEPQGLLSTEAFF
few	TRBD1	TRBV5-1	TRBJ2-1	TGCGCCAGCAGCTTGGAGGGACAGGGACGTGAGCAGTTCTTC	CASSLEGQGREQFF
-	TRBD2	TRBV4-2	TRBJ2-1	TGTGCCAGCAGCCGTGGGACTAGCGGGGGTGATGAGCAGTTCTTC	CASSRGTSGGDEQFF
few	-	TRBV7-6	TRBJ2-1	TGTGCCAGCAGCTTAACGCCTCTGGCGGGGGAGCAGTTCTTC	CASSLTPLAGEQFF
many	-	TRBV6-2/TRBV6-3	TRBJ2-7	TGTGCCAGCAGTTACTCGGAAGACGGAGGTGGAGAGCAGTACTTC	CASSYSEDGGGEQYF
-	-	TRBV5-1	TRBJ2-7	TGCGCCAGCAGCCCCACCGGGACGGAAGGCGAGCAGTACTTC	CASSPTGTEGEQYF
-	-	TRBV12-3/TRBV12-4	TRBJ1-1	TGTGCCAGCAGTCTCCGGGGGGGAGCTTTCTTT	CASSLRGGAFF
-	TRBD2	TRBV12-3/TRBV12-4	TRBJ2-1	TGTGCCAGCAGTGGGGCAAGCGGGAGCTGGGGCAATGAGCAGTTCTTC	CASSGASGSWGNEQFF
-	-	TRBV7-9	TRBJ1-2	TGTGCCAGCAGCGATGGACTCTATGGCTACACCTTC	CASSDGLYGYTF
few	TRBD2	TRBV5-8	TRBJ2-1	TGTGCCAGCAGCTTGTGGGCTAGCGGGAGGTACAATGAGCAGTTCTTC	CASSLWASGRYNEQFF
-	TRBD1	TRBV14	TRBJ2-5	TGTGCCAGCAGCCGGACAGGGCAAGAGACCCAGTACTTC	CASSRTGQETQYF
many	-	TRBV6-2/TRBV6-3	TRBJ2-2	TGTGCCAGCAGTTACTCGGAAGCCGGGGAGCTGTTTTTT	CASSYSEAGELFF